This T cell receptor (beta chain) is drawn from a study of OX40 agonist ivuxolimab in advanced cancers. Here immunoSEQ multiplex PCR was the method, and the copy in TCRdb shows in-frame clones only, minus some. The sample carries roughly 83,000 clones, 91% recorded once. This CDR3 region has 15 residues. J lost 6 bases, V lost 0 bases, and 1 base had no gene match. Looked up from germline, CDR1 is SGHNT and CDR2 is YYREEE (reference sequence). This chain joins TRBV5-4 and TRBJ2-1, with 12 bases aligning to TRBD2. The receptor's source is an adult with an advanced solid tumor such as melanoma, head and neck, liver or kidney cancer. The sequencing here drew on CD4+ or CD8+ T cells sorted from blood, taken in a trial of the OX40 agonist ivuxolimab. CDR3 protein: CASSLATSGGNEQFF. The CDR3, as DNA: TGTGCCAGCAGCTTGGCGACTAGCGGGGGCAATGAGCAGTTCTTC.